This TCR beta chain came from a study of early T cells in non-severe SARS-CoV-2 infection. Unique molecular identifiers (one per individual cDNA molecule) were attached. TCRdb fed the 5' RACE reads into MiXCR, producing one record per CDR3 protein. The table records about 44,000 distinct CDR3 sequences, 20% to 25% of them present only once. Germline CDR1 is DFQATT and CDR2 is SNEGSKA (reference sequence). CDR3 length: 17 amino acids. Trimming pared 0 bases from V and 1 base from J, leaving 17 bases between. Study outcomes and limitations: The matching step, a VDJdb search, favored anti-spike CD8 responses and missed private and CD4 specificities.

This clonotype has ten or more counts. As yet, its antigen is unknown. V is TRBV20-1 and J is TRBJ2-3; perhaps TRBD2 as D (7 bases). This sequence was found in an adult who was a healthcare worker with PCR-confirmed SARS-CoV-2 infection or an uninfected control (not recorded which). The sample consisted of whole blood, taken at baseline. The CDR3 DNA reads as TGCAGTGCTAGAGACCGGAAGGGGGGGGGCCGCACAGATACGCAGTATTTT. Translated, it gives CSARDRKGGGRTDTQYF.